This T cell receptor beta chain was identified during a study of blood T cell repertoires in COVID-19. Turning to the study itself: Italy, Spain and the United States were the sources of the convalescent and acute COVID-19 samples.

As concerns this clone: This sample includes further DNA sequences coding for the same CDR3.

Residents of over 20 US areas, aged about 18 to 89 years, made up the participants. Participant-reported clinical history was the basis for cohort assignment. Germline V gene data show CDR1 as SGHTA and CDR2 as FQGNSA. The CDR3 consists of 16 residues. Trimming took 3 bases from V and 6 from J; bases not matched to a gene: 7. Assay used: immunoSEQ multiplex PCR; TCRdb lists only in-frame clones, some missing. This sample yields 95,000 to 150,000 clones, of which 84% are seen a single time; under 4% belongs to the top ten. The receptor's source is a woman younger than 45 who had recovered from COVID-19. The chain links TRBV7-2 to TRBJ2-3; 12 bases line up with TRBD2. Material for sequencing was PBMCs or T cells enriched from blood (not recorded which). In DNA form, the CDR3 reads TGTGCCAGCAGCTTTCTAGCGGGAGGGTCGTCTGATACGCAGTATTTT. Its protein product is CASSFLAGGSSDTQYF.